This is a list of T cell receptor beta chains from one sample in a study of blood T cell repertoires in COVID-19. The data were produced by immunoSEQ multiplex PCR, yet TCRdb's version contains in-frame clones alone and is incomplete. Of 65,000 or so clones detected, roughly 90% appear once; the ten largest clones hold roughly a tenth. The sample comprised peripheral blood. The receptors were sampled from a human donor with acute or convalescent COVID-19. The donor label of this sample is uncertain. The CDR3 runs from the conserved cysteine through the conserved F or W. D genes are given only for firm matches. Size is omitted from some rows. Given values are once, few, many or a class for expanded clones.

D gene: -; J gene: TRBJ2-5; V gene: TRBV2; clone size: -; CDR3 DNA: TGTGCCAGCATGGAGGACAGCCAAGAGACCCAGTACTTC; CDR3 protein: CASMEDSQETQYF
D gene: TRBD2; J gene: TRBJ2-3; V gene: TRBV11-2; clone size: -; CDR3 DNA: TGTGCCAGCAGCTTAAGTAGCGGGGGAAGCACAGATACGCAGTATTTT; CDR3 protein: CASSLSSGGSTDTQYF
D gene: -; J gene: TRBJ1-1; V gene: TRBV6-6; clone size: -; CDR3 DNA: TGTGCCAGCAGTTTTAAACCTAGCTTTGGTGAAGCTTTCTTT; CDR3 protein: CASSFKPSFGEAFF
D gene: TRBD2; J gene: TRBJ2-4; V gene: TRBV15; clone size: -; CDR3 DNA: TGTGCCACCAGCAGAGGGTTAGCGGGAGGTGGGGACATTCAGTACTTC; CDR3 protein: CATSRGLAGGGDIQYF
D gene: -; J gene: TRBJ1-5; V gene: TRBV27; clone size: -; CDR3 DNA: TGTGCCAGCAGCCTTACATCTTTTAATCAGCCCCAGCATTTT; CDR3 protein: CASSLTSFNQPQHF
D gene: -; J gene: TRBJ1-1; V gene: TRBV11-3; clone size: -; CDR3 DNA: TGTGCCAGCGGGGAGGGGAGCAACACTGAAGCTTTCTTT; CDR3 protein: CASGEGSNTEAFF
D gene: -; J gene: TRBJ1-1; V gene: TRBV29-1; clone size: -; CDR3 DNA: TGCAGCGTTGGAGAACGACAGAGGAACACTGAAGCTTTCTTT; CDR3 protein: CSVGERQRNTEAFF
D gene: TRBD2; J gene: TRBJ2-3; V gene: TRBV7-8; clone size: -; CDR3 DNA: TGTGCCAGCAGCGTTCCTACTAGCGGGAGAAGGACAGATACGCAGTATTTT; CDR3 protein: CASSVPTSGRRTDTQYF
D gene: TRBD2; J gene: TRBJ2-5; V gene: TRBV19; clone size: -; CDR3 DNA: TGTGCCAGTAGAGCGGGGTCCTCTCCGGAGACCCAGTACTTC; CDR3 protein: CASRAGSSPETQYF
D gene: TRBD1; J gene: TRBJ1-2; V gene: TRBV5-1; clone size: -; CDR3 DNA: TGCGCCAGCAGCTTGGCCGGGCAGGGGGCGGGCTATGGCTACACCTTC; CDR3 protein: CASSLAGQGAGYGYTF
D gene: TRBD1; J gene: TRBJ1-1; V gene: TRBV5-1; clone size: -; CDR3 DNA: TGCGCCAGCAGCTTCAGACAGGGTGAGCGAGCTTTCTTT; CDR3 protein: CASSFRQGERAFF
D gene: -; J gene: TRBJ2-2; V gene: TRBV18; clone size: -; CDR3 DNA: TGTGCCAGCTCACGGTTGGGAGAAGACACCGGGGAGCTGTTTTTT; CDR3 protein: CASSRLGEDTGELFF
D gene: TRBD2; J gene: TRBJ2-3; V gene: TRBV11-2; clone size: -; CDR3 DNA: TGTGCCAGCAGCCGAAGTCCGGGACTAGCCGTCAGGGATACGCAGTATTTT; CDR3 protein: CASSRSPGLAVRDTQYF
D gene: TRBD2; J gene: TRBJ2-1; V gene: TRBV6-4; clone size: once; CDR3 DNA: TGTGCCAGCAGTGTAAGTACTAGCGGAGACAATGAGCAGTTCTTC; CDR3 protein: CASSVSTSGDNEQFF
D gene: -; J gene: TRBJ2-6; V gene: TRBV5-6; clone size: -; CDR3 DNA: TGTGCCAGCAGCTTTGGACAGTTCGACTATAACGTCCTGACTTTC; CDR3 protein: CASSFGQFDYNVLTF
D gene: -; J gene: TRBJ1-5; V gene: TRBV27; clone size: few; CDR3 DNA: TGTGCCAGCAGTTATCAAGGGGGTGGGCAGCCCCAGCATTTT; CDR3 protein: CASSYQGGGQPQHF
D gene: TRBD2; J gene: TRBJ2-2; V gene: TRBV3-1/TRBV3-2; clone size: few; CDR3 DNA: TGTGCCAGCAGGAAAGCGGGAGGGCCCCCCGGGGAGCTGTTTTTT; CDR3 protein: CASRKAGGPPGELFF
D gene: -; J gene: TRBJ2-5; V gene: TRBV18; clone size: -; CDR3 DNA: TGTGCCAGCTCACCACCCCCAGGGTGGAAGACCCAGTACTTC; CDR3 protein: CASSPPPGWKTQYF
D gene: TRBD1; J gene: TRBJ1-1; V gene: TRBV6-5; clone size: -; CDR3 DNA: TGTGCCAGCAGGGGCCCCAACAGGGGTAACACTGAAGCTTTCTTT; CDR3 protein: CASRGPNRGNTEAFF
D gene: TRBD1; J gene: TRBJ1-5; V gene: TRBV19; clone size: -; CDR3 DNA: TGTGCCAGCTTGGACAGGGGATTTGGTCAGCCCCAGCATTTT; CDR3 protein: CASLDRGFGQPQHF
D gene: -; J gene: TRBJ1-1; V gene: TRBV2; clone size: -; CDR3 DNA: TGTGCCAGCGGTATCGGGAACACTGAAGCTTTCTTT; CDR3 protein: CASGIGNTEAFF
D gene: TRBD1; J gene: TRBJ1-6; V gene: TRBV5-1; clone size: -; CDR3 DNA: TGCGCCAGCACCGCGGGACAGAGTAATTCACCCCTCCACTTT; CDR3 protein: CASTAGQSNSPLHF
D gene: -; J gene: TRBJ2-4; V gene: TRBV18; clone size: -; CDR3 DNA: TGTGCCAGCTCCCCCGACGGGGTTTCAAACATTCAGTACTTC; CDR3 protein: CASSPDGVSNIQYF
D gene: -; J gene: TRBJ1-6; V gene: TRBV5-4; clone size: -; CDR3 DNA: TGTGCCAGCAGCTTCGCGTCCCCAAATTCACCCCTCCACTTT; CDR3 protein: CASSFASPNSPLHF
D gene: TRBD2; J gene: TRBJ2-5; V gene: TRBV18; clone size: -; CDR3 DNA: TGTGCCAGCTCACCTCGAGCGGGAGAGGGTGTGGAGACCCAGTACTTC; CDR3 protein: CASSPRAGEGVETQYF
D gene: TRBD2; J gene: TRBJ2-1; V gene: TRBV2; clone size: -; CDR3 DNA: TGTGCCAGCAGTGTCTACGGGGGGGCATATTCCAATGAGCAGTTCTTC; CDR3 protein: CASSVYGGAYSNEQFF
D gene: -; J gene: TRBJ2-2; V gene: TRBV19; clone size: once; CDR3 DNA: TGTGCCAGTAGAGGGGGTCCCGGGGAGCTGTTTTTT; CDR3 protein: CASRGGPGELFF
D gene: -; J gene: TRBJ1-5; V gene: TRBV6-4; clone size: -; CDR3 DNA: TGTGCCAGCGGTGACAGAGTTCCTAAAAGCAATCAGCCCCAGCATTTT; CDR3 protein: CASGDRVPKSNQPQHF
D gene: TRBD1; J gene: TRBJ1-6; V gene: TRBV7-9; clone size: -; CDR3 DNA: TGTGCCAGCAGCTTATTAGCAGGGGGCGGACCCCTCCACTTT; CDR3 protein: CASSLLAGGGPLHF
D gene: -; J gene: TRBJ1-6; V gene: TRBV4-1; clone size: -; CDR3 DNA: TGCGCCAGCAGCCAAGAAACAGGGAGAAATTCACCCCTCCACTTT; CDR3 protein: CASSQETGRNSPLHF
D gene: TRBD1; J gene: TRBJ2-3; V gene: TRBV7-9; clone size: -; CDR3 DNA: TGTGCCAGCAGCTTCGGACAGGGGGAAGGGGATACGCAGTATTTT; CDR3 protein: CASSFGQGEGDTQYF
D gene: TRBD1; J gene: TRBJ1-2; V gene: TRBV28; clone size: once; CDR3 DNA: TGTGCCAGCAGCCCATTCACGACAGGGCGTAACTATGGCTACACCTTC; CDR3 protein: CASSPFTTGRNYGYTF
D gene: TRBD2; J gene: TRBJ2-1; V gene: TRBV4-1; clone size: medium-sized; CDR3 DNA: TGCGCCAGCAGCCAAGGCCTTAGCGGGAGTTACAATGAGCAGTTCTTC; CDR3 protein: CASSQGLSGSYNEQFF
D gene: TRBD2; J gene: TRBJ2-2; V gene: TRBV6-5; clone size: -; CDR3 DNA: TGTGCCAGCAGTTACAATAGCGGGGGGGCCACCGGGGAGCTGTTTTTT; CDR3 protein: CASSYNSGGATGELFF
D gene: TRBD2; J gene: TRBJ2-3; V gene: TRBV9; clone size: -; CDR3 DNA: TGTGCCAGCAGCGTAGGAGGACTAGCGCCCTTCACAGATACGCAGTATTTT; CDR3 protein: CASSVGGLAPFTDTQYF
D gene: -; J gene: TRBJ2-5; V gene: TRBV10-1; clone size: -; CDR3 DNA: TGCGCCAGCAGTGAGGGGCTGGATTACCAAGAGACCCAGTACTTC; CDR3 protein: CASSEGLDYQETQYF
D gene: TRBD1; J gene: TRBJ1-5; V gene: TRBV19; clone size: -; CDR3 DNA: TGTGCCAGTAGGGACAGGGGGAGCCAGCCCCAGCATTTT; CDR3 protein: CASRDRGSQPQHF
D gene: -; J gene: TRBJ2-1; V gene: TRBV7-2; clone size: -; CDR3 DNA: TGTGCCAGCAGCTCGCAGGGCGTATCCTACAATGAGCAGTTCTTC; CDR3 protein: CASSSQGVSYNEQFF
D gene: TRBD1; J gene: TRBJ1-3; V gene: TRBV30; clone size: -; CDR3 DNA: TGTGCCTGGAGCGCACAGGGGCTTGGAAACACCATATATTTT; CDR3 protein: CAWSAQGLGNTIYF
D gene: -; J gene: TRBJ2-5; V gene: TRBV5-1; clone size: -; CDR3 DNA: TGCGCCAGCAGCCCCAGTTTGGTGGGAGGTCAAGAGACCCAGTACTTC; CDR3 protein: CASSPSLVGGQETQYF
D gene: TRBD1; J gene: TRBJ1-3; V gene: TRBV30; clone size: -; CDR3 DNA: TGTGCCTGGAGTGGGACAGGATCAGGAAACACCATATATTTT; CDR3 protein: CAWSGTGSGNTIYF
D gene: -; J gene: TRBJ1-1; V gene: TRBV2; clone size: -; CDR3 DNA: TGTGCCAGCAGGTTTTCTAAGAACACTGAAGCTTTCTTT; CDR3 protein: CASRFSKNTEAFF
D gene: -; J gene: TRBJ1-4; V gene: TRBV5-1; clone size: few; CDR3 DNA: TGCGCCAGCAGACCGGACAGTACTAATGAAAAACTGTTTTTT; CDR3 protein: CASRPDSTNEKLFF
D gene: TRBD1; J gene: TRBJ1-2; V gene: TRBV28; clone size: -; CDR3 DNA: TGTGCCAGCATCCAGGACAGGGCTAACTATGGCTACACCTTC; CDR3 protein: CASIQDRANYGYTF
D gene: -; J gene: TRBJ1-1; V gene: TRBV28; clone size: -; CDR3 DNA: TGTGCCAGCAGTTTAACGCAGGGCATCCCCCCGGAAGCTTTCTTT; CDR3 protein: CASSLTQGIPPEAFF
D gene: TRBD2; J gene: TRBJ2-2; V gene: TRBV7-6; clone size: few; CDR3 DNA: TGTGCCAGCAGCTTAGTTTATAGACTAGCGGAGACCCCGATGAACACCGGGGAGCTGTTTTTT; CDR3 protein: CASSLVYRLAETPMNTGELFF
D gene: TRBD1; J gene: TRBJ2-3; V gene: TRBV5-1; clone size: -; CDR3 DNA: TGCGCCAGCAGCTTGGACAGGGGGCTAGATACGCAGTATTTT; CDR3 protein: CASSLDRGLDTQYF
D gene: -; J gene: TRBJ1-2; V gene: TRBV3-1/TRBV3-2; clone size: -; CDR3 DNA: TGTGCCAGCAGCCAAGGAGGGTATGGCTACACCTTC; CDR3 protein: CASSQGGYGYTF
D gene: TRBD2; J gene: TRBJ2-4; V gene: TRBV6-5; clone size: -; CDR3 DNA: TGTGCCAGCATCGAGCGGGGGGTAGACATTCAGTACTTC; CDR3 protein: CASIERGVDIQYF
D gene: -; J gene: TRBJ1-5; V gene: TRBV19; clone size: few; CDR3 DNA: TGTGCCAGTAGTACCCCGGGTGGGGCGGGCAATCAGCCCCAGCATTTT; CDR3 protein: CASSTPGGAGNQPQHF
D gene: TRBD1; J gene: TRBJ2-5; V gene: TRBV13; clone size: -; CDR3 DNA: TGTGCCAGCAGCATTGGACAGGGAGAGACCCAGTACTTC; CDR3 protein: CASSIGQGETQYF